Shown below are 2 T cell receptor beta chains from a single sample sequenced in a study of cytomegalovirus exposure and HLA in healthy donors. PCR primers comprised 60 Vbeta and 13 Jbeta primers. Produced via immunoSEQ multiplex PCR; TCRdb's table is partial and in-frame only. Among 90,000 to 150,000 clones listed, over 60% were seen once. Sequenced: PBMCs. The receptors derive from a woman aged 30 to 39 in good health and CMV-seropositive.

The chain couples TRBV7-3 to TRBJ2-5; TRBD2 might be the D (7 bases). Germline-derived CDR1 and CDR2 are SGHTA and FQGTGA. The CDR3 totals 15 residues. V was shortened by 2 bases and J by 4 bases, with 14 bases between the two germline ends. CDR3 in DNA: TGTGCCAGCAGCTTAGCGTCGGGGGGCCCAGAGACCCAGTACTTC. Translated, it gives CASSLASGGPETQYF.

The chain carries TRBV4-1 and TRBJ2-7, with 10 bases matching TRBD2. The junction had 6 bases not matched to a gene; V was cut back by 1 base and J by 6 bases. Germline V gene lookup returns CDR1 MGHRA and CDR2 YSYEKL. The CDR3 sequence is 15 residues long. The CDR3: CASSQGLAGVPEQYF. The DNA for the CDR3 is TGCGCCAGCAGCCAAGGTCTAGCGGGGGTTCCCGAGCAGTACTTC.